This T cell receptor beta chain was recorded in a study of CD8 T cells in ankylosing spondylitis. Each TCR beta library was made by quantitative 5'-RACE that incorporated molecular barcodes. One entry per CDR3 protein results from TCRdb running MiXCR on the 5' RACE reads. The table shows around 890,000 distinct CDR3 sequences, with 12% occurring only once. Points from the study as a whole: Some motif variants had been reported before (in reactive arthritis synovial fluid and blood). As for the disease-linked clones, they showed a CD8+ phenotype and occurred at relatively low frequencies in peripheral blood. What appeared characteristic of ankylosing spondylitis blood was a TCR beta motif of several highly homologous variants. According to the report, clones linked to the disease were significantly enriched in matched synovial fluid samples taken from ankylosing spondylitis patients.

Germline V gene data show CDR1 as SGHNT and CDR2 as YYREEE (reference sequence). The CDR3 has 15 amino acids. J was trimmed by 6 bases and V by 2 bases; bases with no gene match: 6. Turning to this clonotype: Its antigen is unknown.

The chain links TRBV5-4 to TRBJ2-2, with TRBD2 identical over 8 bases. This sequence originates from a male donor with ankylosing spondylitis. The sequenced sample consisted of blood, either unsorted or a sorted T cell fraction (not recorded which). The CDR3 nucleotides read TGTGCCAGCAGCTTCCTTAGCGGGAAGGCCGGGGAGCTGTTTTTT. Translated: CASSFLSGKAGELFF.